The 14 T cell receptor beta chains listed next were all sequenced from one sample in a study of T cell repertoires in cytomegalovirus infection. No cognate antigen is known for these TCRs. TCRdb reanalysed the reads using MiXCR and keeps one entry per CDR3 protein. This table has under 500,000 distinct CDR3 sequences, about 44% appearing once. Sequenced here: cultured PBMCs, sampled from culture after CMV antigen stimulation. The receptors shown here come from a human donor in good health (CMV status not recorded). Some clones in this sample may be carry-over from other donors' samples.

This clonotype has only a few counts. The CDR3 here is CASSPRQGLNTGELFF. The CDR3 bases are TGTGCCAGCAGCCCCCGACAGGGCCTCAACACCGGGGAGCTGTTTTTT. This chain links TRBV7-2 with TRBJ2-2; 7 bases are a match to TRBD1. The CDR3 totals 16 residues. The V gene's germline CDR1 is SGHTA and CDR2 FQGNSA. The V segment lost 5 bases and the J segment 2 bases; nucleotides outside the gene matches: 8.

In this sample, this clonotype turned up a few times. CDR3 coding DNA: TGTGCCAGTAGTAGCCGGGGGCCTTCCCTCGGCGGCGTCGCTAACTATGGCTACACCTTC. Protein product: CASSSRGPSLGGVANYGYTF. This chain connects TRBV19 to TRBJ1-2, with D perhaps matching TRBD1 (6 bases). V lost 4 bases to trimming and J lost 0 bases, with 27 bases between them. The CDR3 is 20 residues long. Germline loops: CDR1 LNHDA, CDR2 SQIVND (reference sequence).

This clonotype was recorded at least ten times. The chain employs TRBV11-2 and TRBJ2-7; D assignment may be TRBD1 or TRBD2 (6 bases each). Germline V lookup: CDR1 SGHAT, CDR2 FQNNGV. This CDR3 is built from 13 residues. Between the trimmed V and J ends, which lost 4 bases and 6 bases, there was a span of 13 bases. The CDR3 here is CASSYPRGPEQYF. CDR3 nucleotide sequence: TGTGCCAGCAGCTACCCCCGGGGGCCCGAGCAGTACTTC.

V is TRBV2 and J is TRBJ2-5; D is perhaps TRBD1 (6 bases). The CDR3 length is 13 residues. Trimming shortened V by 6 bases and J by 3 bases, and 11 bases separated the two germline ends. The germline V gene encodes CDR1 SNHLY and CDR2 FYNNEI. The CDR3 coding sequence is TGTGCCAGCAGATCGGACAGCAAAGAGACCCAGTACTTC. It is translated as CASRSDSKETQYF.

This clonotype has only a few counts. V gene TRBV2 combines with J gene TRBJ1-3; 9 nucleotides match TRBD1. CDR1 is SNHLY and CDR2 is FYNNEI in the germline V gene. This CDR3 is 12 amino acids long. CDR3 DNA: TGTGGGTCGAGGGACAGGGCTCACACCATATATTTT. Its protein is CGSRDRAHTIYF.

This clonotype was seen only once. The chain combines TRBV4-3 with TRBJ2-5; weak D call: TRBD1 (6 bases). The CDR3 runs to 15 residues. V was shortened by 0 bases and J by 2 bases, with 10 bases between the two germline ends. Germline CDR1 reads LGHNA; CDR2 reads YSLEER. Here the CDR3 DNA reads TGCGCCAGCAGCCAAGAAAGGACAGATCAAGAGACCCAGTACTTC. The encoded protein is CASSQERTDQETQYF.

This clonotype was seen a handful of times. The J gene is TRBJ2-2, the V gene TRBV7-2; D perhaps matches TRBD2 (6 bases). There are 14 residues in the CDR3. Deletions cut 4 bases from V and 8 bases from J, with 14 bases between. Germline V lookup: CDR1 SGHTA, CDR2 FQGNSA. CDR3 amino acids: CASSWGGPIGELFF. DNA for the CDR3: TGTGCCAGCAGCTGGGGAGGACCAATAGGGGAGCTGTTTTTT. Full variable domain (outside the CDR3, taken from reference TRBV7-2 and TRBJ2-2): GAGVSQSPSNKVTEKGKDVELRCDPISGHTALYWYRQSLGQGLEFLIYFQGNSAPDKSGLPSDRFSAERTGGSVSTLTIQRTQQEDSAVYLCASSWGGPIGELFFGEGSRLTVL.

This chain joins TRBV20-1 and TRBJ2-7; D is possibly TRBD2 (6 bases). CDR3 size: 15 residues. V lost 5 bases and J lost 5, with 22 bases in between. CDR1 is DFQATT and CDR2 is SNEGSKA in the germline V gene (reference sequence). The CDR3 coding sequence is TGCAGTGCTGGGGGGTTAACGGGAGTCGTGGACGAGCAGTACTTC. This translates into CSAGGLTGVVDEQYF.

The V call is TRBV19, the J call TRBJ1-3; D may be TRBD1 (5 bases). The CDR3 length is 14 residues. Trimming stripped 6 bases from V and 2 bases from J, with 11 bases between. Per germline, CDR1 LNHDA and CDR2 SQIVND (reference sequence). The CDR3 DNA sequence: TGTGCCAGTAGCCGTCGGGACCCTGGAAACACCATATATTTT. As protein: CASSRRDPGNTIYF.

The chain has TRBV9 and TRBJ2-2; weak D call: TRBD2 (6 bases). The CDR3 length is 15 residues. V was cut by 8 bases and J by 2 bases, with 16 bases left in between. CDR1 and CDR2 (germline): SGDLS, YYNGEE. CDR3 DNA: TGTGCCAGTCACCCGGGGGACCCCAACACCGGGGAGCTGTTTTTT. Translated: CASHPGDPNTGELFF.

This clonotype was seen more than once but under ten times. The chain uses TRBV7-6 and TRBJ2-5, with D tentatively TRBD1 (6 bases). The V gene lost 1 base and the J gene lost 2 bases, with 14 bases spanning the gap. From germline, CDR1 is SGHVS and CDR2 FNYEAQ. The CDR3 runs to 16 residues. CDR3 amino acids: CASSLVDSPLQETQYF. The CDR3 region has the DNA TGTGCCAGCAGCTTAGTGGACAGTCCCTTACAAGAGACCCAGTACTTC.

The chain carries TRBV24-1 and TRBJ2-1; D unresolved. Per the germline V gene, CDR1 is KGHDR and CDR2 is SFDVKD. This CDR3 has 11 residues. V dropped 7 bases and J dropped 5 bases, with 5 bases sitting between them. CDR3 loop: CATSLNNEQFF. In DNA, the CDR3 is TGTGCCACCAGCCTTAACAATGAGCAGTTCTTC.

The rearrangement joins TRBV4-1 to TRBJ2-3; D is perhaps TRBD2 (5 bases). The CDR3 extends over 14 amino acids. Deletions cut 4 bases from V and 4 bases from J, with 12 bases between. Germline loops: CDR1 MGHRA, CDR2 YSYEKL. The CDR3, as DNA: TGCGCCAGCAGCCGAGAGGGCCGCTCAGATACGCAGTATTTT. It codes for CASSREGRSDTQYF.

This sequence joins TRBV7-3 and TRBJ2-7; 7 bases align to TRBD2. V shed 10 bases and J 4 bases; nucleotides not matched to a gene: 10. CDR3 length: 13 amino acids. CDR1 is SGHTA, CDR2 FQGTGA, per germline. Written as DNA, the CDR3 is TGTGCCACCCGGGGGGTCGGGAGATACGAGCAGTACTTC. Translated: CATRGVGRYEQYF. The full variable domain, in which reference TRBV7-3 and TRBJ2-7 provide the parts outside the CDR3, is GAGVSQTPSNKVTEKGKYVELRCDPISGHTALYWYRQSLGQGPEFLIYFQGTGAADDSGLPNDRFFAVRPEGSVSTLKIQRTERGDSAVYLCATRGVGRYEQYFGPGTRLTVT.